This TCR beta chain was recovered during a study of breast tumors, draining lymph nodes, adjacent tissues. Overall study findings and caveats: Most tumor T cells seemingly derive from lymph node, then expand in tumor. Data only fit, rather than demonstrated, lymph node origin of most tumor T cells. Tumors had less TCR diversity than lymph nodes, more than nontumor tissue.

Worth noting for this clonotype: Its antigen remains unknown.

Trimming took off 2 bases at V and 9 bases at J, with 9 bases between the two ends. CDR1 is SGHDT, CDR2 YYEEEE, per germline. The CDR3 sequence is 12 residues long. One entry per CDR3 protein, called by TCRdb with MiXCR from the multiplex PCR reads. The table includes around 150,000 distinct CDR3 sequences, over 25% detected once. The lymph nodes were axillary draining lymph nodes from breast cancer patients. The clonotype comes from a female donor with breast cancer. Some clones in this sample may be carry-over from other donors' samples. The V gene is TRBV5-6, the J gene TRBJ2-1; D is tentatively TRBD1 or TRBD2 (6 bases each). The sample was axillary lymph node tissue. CDR3 DNA: TGTGCCAGCAGCTTCGGGGGCCCTGAGCAGTTCTTC. This sequence encodes CASSFGGPEQFF.